The 23 T cell receptor beta chains in this list originate from one sample, sequenced in a study of shared clonotypes between healthy human individuals (dated by TCRdb to the early 2020s). The library was prepared using the immunoSEQ multiplex PCR assay. In its TCRdb copy, this immuneACCESS table keeps in-frame sequences only and misses some clones. Where compared with another copy, unresolved V genes explain less than half of these, and the others have no known cause. This sample comprises over 400,000 clones, over 75% of them detected only once. The ten largest clones capture approximately 11% of the sample. The sequencing input was PBMCs. The receptors shown here come from a woman in her 40s in good health. Some clones in this sample may be carry-over from other donors' samples.

V gene TRBV5-4 combines with J gene TRBJ2-2, with 9 nucleotides matching TRBD1. V lost 5 bases and J lost 4; bases outside the gene matches: 6. This CDR3 is 15 amino acids long. Per germline, CDR1 SGHNT and CDR2 YYREEE (reference sequence). In DNA, the CDR3 is TGTGCCAGCAGAAGTACAGGGGGCCCCACCGGGGAGCTGTTTTTT. Translation: CASRSTGGPTGELFF.

The CDR3 region has the DNA TGTGCCAGCAGAGGAGTGTCCCTGCTAGGCTACGAGCAGTACTTC. Translating gives CASRGVSLLGYEQYF. The chain has TRBV11-2 and TRBJ2-7; no clear D. This CDR3 has 15 amino acids. The V gene lost 6 bases and the J gene lost 3 bases, with 18 bases spanning the gap. Germline CDR1 reads SGHAT; CDR2 reads FQNNGV.

The chain is built from TRBV4-1 and TRBJ2-1, with 7 bases fitting TRBD2. V was clipped by 0 bases and J by 5 bases; unmatched bases: 10. The CDR3 spans 17 residues. Germline lookup yields CDR1 MGHRA and CDR2 YSYEKL. The CDR3 bases are TGCGCCAGCAGCCAAGAGGTCCGCCAGCGGGATAACAATGAGCAGTTCTTC. Translated, it gives CASSQEVRQRDNNEQFF.

Regarding this clone: The junction departs from the called germline gene at one end, perhaps through a read error. The chain joins TRBV11-1 to TRBJ2-5; TRBD2 matches 7 bases. Germline V CDR1 and CDR2: SGHAT, FQDESV (reference sequence). The CDR3 is made up of 13 amino acids. The CDR3 DNA follows: TGTGCCATCAGCGGGACTCTACAAGAGACCCAGTACTTC. This translates into CAISGTLQETQYF.

The V gene is TRBV25-1, the J gene TRBJ1-5, with TRBD1 matching over 8 bases. The CDR3 consists of 15 residues. Germline CDR1 and CDR2: MGHDK and SYGVNS. Trimming at V came to 2 bases and at J to 7 bases, leaving 7 bases not matched to a gene. The CDR3 is CASSEAGQANQPQHF. The CDR3 DNA is TGTGCCAGCAGTGAAGCGGGACAGGCCAACCAGCCCCAGCATTTT.

This chain connects TRBV14 to TRBJ2-2; 9 nucleotides match TRBD2. The germline V gene encodes CDR1 SGHDN and CDR2 FVKESK. CDR3 length: 15 residues. The junction had 4 bases not matched to a gene; V was cut back by 4 bases and J by 4 bases. The CDR3 DNA sequence: TGTGCCAGCAGCCCCCTAGCGGGATCCACCGGGGAGCTGTTTTTT. Translating it yields CASSPLAGSTGELFF. The whole variable domain, remainder taken from reference TRBV14 and TRBJ2-2, is EAGVTQFPSHSVIEKGQTVTLRCDPISGHDNLYWYRRVMGKEIKFLLHFVKESKQDESGMPNNRFLAERTGGTYSTLKVQPAELEDSGVYFCASSPLAGSTGELFFGEGSRLTVL.

V usage is TRBV7-8 and J usage is TRBJ2-6, with 8 positions matching TRBD2. CDR1 and CDR2 from the germline V gene are SGHVS and FQNEAQ. V lost 0 bases and J lost 0; bases outside the gene matches: 7. The CDR3 spans 19 residues. In DNA, the CDR3 is TGTGCCAGCAGCTTAGCGACGGGGGGGCCCCACTCTGGGGCCAACGTCCTGACTTTC. Amino acids: CASSLATGGPHSGANVLTF.

This clone was counted once. DNA for the CDR3: TGTGCCAGCAGCATTCGGCGGACAGCCGGAAACACCATATATTTT. Its translation: CASSIRRTAGNTIYF. The chain has TRBV11-2 and TRBJ1-3, with D perhaps matching TRBD1 (6 bases). The V gene's germline CDR1 is SGHAT and CDR2 FQNNGV. CDR3 length equals 15 residues. V lost 5 bases and J 4 bases, leaving 15 bases between the germline ends.

The gene calls are TRBV11-2 and TRBJ2-7; 8 bases map to TRBD1. J gave up 3 bases and V 6 bases, and 10 bases lay outside the gene matches. The CDR3 runs to 15 residues. The germline gives CDR1 SGHAT, CDR2 FQNNGV. CDR3 sequence reads: CASSLGQGQIYEQYF. The CDR3 DNA is TGTGCCAGCAGTCTAGGACAGGGCCAAATCTACGAGCAGTACTTC.

The chain recombines TRBV6-1 with TRBJ2-7; D perhaps matches TRBD1 (5 bases). This CDR3 region has 14 residues. Germline V gene lookup returns CDR1 MNHNS and CDR2 SASEGT. Trimming took 8 bases from V and 5 from J, leaving 19 bases between them. The CDR3 loop reads CASEQVGDLHEQYF. The CDR3 bases are TGTGCCAGCGAACAGGTAGGCGACCTCCACGAGCAGTACTTC.

The V and J genes are TRBV6-5 and TRBJ1-4; D gene unclear. Trimming stripped 0 bases from V and 0 bases from J, with 5 bases between. Germline-derived CDR1 and CDR2 are MNHEY and SVGAGI. The CDR3 loop spans 15 amino acids. The CDR3 spells CASSYSETTNEKLFF. The CDR3 DNA reads as TGTGCCAGCAGTTACTCGGAAACAACTAATGAAAAACTGTTTTTT.

The chain has TRBV6-1 and TRBJ1-5, with TRBD1 as a possible D gene (5 bases). The germline V and J ends were trimmed by 2 bases and 6 bases, with 17 bases remaining between them. The CDR3 sequence is 16 residues long. The germline V gene has CDR1 MNHNS and CDR2 SASEGT. The DNA of the CDR3 is TGTGCCAGCAGTGAAATGGGGGTGAGGGGTCTTCAGCCCCAGCATTTT. This gives the protein CASSEMGVRGLQPQHF.

As concerns this clone: It differs at one base from a far larger clone, so likely a read error. Other DNA sequences in the sample encode the same CDR3. The J gene is TRBJ2-7, the V gene TRBV10-1; D uncertain. In germline, CDR1 is WNHNN, CDR2 SYGVQD (reference sequence). This CDR3 has 12 amino acids. In DNA, the CDR3 is TGCGCCAGCACCCTAACGGGCTACGAGCAGTACTTT. This codes for CASTLTGYEQYF.

The chain has TRBV7-2 and TRBJ2-5, with TRBD2 matching over 12 bases. This CDR3 has 18 residues. Trimming took 1 base from V and 2 from J; bases not matched to a gene: 8. In germline, CDR1 is SGHTA, CDR2 FQGNSA. CDR3 sequence (DNA): TGTGCCAGCAGCTTAGGCCAACTAGCGGGAGGCCGACAAGAGACCCAGTACTTC. This sequence encodes CASSLGQLAGGRQETQYF.

This clone was counted only a few times. A read error is possible here, since a much larger clone lies one base away. The chain links TRBV7-9 to TRBJ2-5; 13 bases map to TRBD2. The CDR3 is made up of 15 amino acids. Germline CDR1 is SEHNR and CDR2 is FQNEAQ (reference sequence). V lost 1 base and J lost 9; bases outside the gene matches: 5. CDR3 region: CASSLGTSGGEAQYF. As DNA, the CDR3 is TGTGCCAGCAGCTTAGGGACTAGCGGGGGTGAGGCCCAGTACTTC. The variable domain in full, with the rest retrieved from reference TRBV7-9 and TRBJ2-5, is DTGVSQNPRHKITKRGQNVTFRCDPISEHNRLYWYRQTLGQGPEFLTYFQNEAQLEKSRLLSDRFSAERPKGSFSTLEIQRTEQGDSAMYLCASSLGTSGGEAQYFGPGTRLLVL.

This chain joins TRBV27 and TRBJ1-2, with D possibly being TRBD1 (6 bases). There are 20 residues in the CDR3. V lost 2 bases, J lost 3 bases, and 28 bases lay in between. Germline V CDR1 and CDR2: MNHEY, SMNVEV (reference sequence). The CDR3 sequence is CASSLHHIGGREKRDYGYTF. The CDR3, as DNA: TGTGCCAGCAGTTTACATCATATTGGGGGGCGCGAGAAAAGGGACTATGGCTACACCTTC.

This rearrangement joins TRBV10-3 to TRBJ2-5, with TRBD2 matching 14 bases. The CDR3 has 16 amino acids. The trim removed 7 bases at V and 1 base at J, leaving 5 bases unmatched. Germline V CDR1 and CDR2: ENHRY, SYGVKD. The CDR3 sequence: CAIIIGTSGSQETQYF. CDR3 nucleotide sequence: TGTGCCATCATTATAGGGACTAGCGGGAGCCAAGAGACCCAGTACTTC.

Worth noting for this clone: This likely stems from a read error, as it lies one base from a far larger clone. The V call is TRBV7-8, the J call TRBJ2-5; TRBD2 is a possible D gene (6 bases). The CDR3 sequence is 17 residues long. Germline V lookup: CDR1 SGHVS, CDR2 FQNEAQ. The CDR3 nucleotides are TGTGCCATCAGCTTAGTCCGTCGGCGGGACGGTGGAGAGACCCAGTACTTC. Protein sequence: CAISLVRRRDGGETQYF.

In the case of this clone: Given a far larger clone just one base away, this is likely a sequencing read error. This specimen includes other DNA sequences encoding the same CDR3. The chain is built from TRBV6-6 and TRBJ1-1; D is undetermined. The CDR3 totals 12 residues. CDR1 is MNHNY and CDR2 is SVGAGI in the germline V gene (reference sequence). The CDR3 DNA is TGTGCTAGCCTTCTCGGGGTAACTGAAGCTTTCTTT. Translating it yields CASLLGVTEAFF.

This chain uses TRBV7-2 with TRBJ1-5, with D perhaps TRBD1 (5 bases). V was pared by 6 bases and J by 2 bases, with 14 bases between. From germline, CDR1 is SGHTA and CDR2 FQGNSA. There are 15 residues in the CDR3. This CDR3 is CASSVAGRGNQPQHF. In DNA, the CDR3 is TGTGCCAGCAGTGTGGCAGGGAGGGGCAATCAGCCCCAGCATTTT.

This clone was seen once. This chain links TRBV4-1 with TRBJ2-1; 8 bases map to TRBD2. CDR1 MGHRA and CDR2 YSYEKL come from the germline V gene. V shed 4 bases, J shed 8 bases, and the junction held 10 bases outside the gene matches. CDR3 length equals 15 residues. DNA for the CDR3: TGCGCCAGCAGCCCGGGACTAGGATCTACAGATGAGCAGTTCTTC. It specifies CASSPGLGSTDEQFF.

The V call is TRBV5-1, the J call TRBJ2-1, with 9 bases aligning to TRBD2. There are 14 residues in the CDR3. V lost 0 bases and J lost 7; bases outside the gene matches: 2. Per germline, CDR1 SGHRS and CDR2 YFSETQ. The CDR3 DNA sequence: TGCGCCAGCAGCTTGGTGCTAGCGGGGAATGAGCAGTTCTTC. This encodes CASSLVLAGNEQFF.

The chain employs TRBV7-3 and TRBJ2-2; TRBD2 aligns across 7 bases. Germline V gene data show CDR1 as SGHTA and CDR2 as FQGTGA. This CDR3 spans 15 amino acids. V lost 3 bases, J lost 7 bases, and 8 bases stayed unmatched. The CDR3 loop is CASSLARESVGELFF. Written as DNA, the CDR3 is TGTGCCAGCAGCTTGGCGCGGGAGTCCGTCGGGGAGCTGTTTTTT.